This T cell receptor beta chain was identified during a study of blood T cell repertoires in COVID-19. Whole-study context: From T cells, B-cell-depleted T cells, or PBMCs came the material, which was cDNA or gDNA.

Original processing notes: Estimation of nucleated cell counts was performed using reference gene primer amplification. The method was immunoSEQ multiplex PCR; TCRdb's version includes in-frame clones alone and lacks a portion of them. For V, J and clone size, that table is used; D and trimming come from the DNA. Of 70,000 or so clones in the sample, roughly 90% are singletons; the top ten hold over 1.2%. The CDR3 totals 17 residues. The germline V gene encodes CDR1 MDHEN and CDR2 SYDVKM. With V trimmed by 3 bases and J by 5 bases, 13 bases remained unmatched. The chain is built from TRBV28 and TRBJ2-7, with 10 bases lining up with TRBD1. Sequenced input: peripheral blood. The sequence derives from a man over 45 with acute or convalescent COVID-19. The CDR3 coding sequence is TGTGCCAGCAGTTTTCCCAGATGGGACAGGGGATTCCACGAGCAGTACTTC. This sequence encodes CASSFPRWDRGFHEQYF.